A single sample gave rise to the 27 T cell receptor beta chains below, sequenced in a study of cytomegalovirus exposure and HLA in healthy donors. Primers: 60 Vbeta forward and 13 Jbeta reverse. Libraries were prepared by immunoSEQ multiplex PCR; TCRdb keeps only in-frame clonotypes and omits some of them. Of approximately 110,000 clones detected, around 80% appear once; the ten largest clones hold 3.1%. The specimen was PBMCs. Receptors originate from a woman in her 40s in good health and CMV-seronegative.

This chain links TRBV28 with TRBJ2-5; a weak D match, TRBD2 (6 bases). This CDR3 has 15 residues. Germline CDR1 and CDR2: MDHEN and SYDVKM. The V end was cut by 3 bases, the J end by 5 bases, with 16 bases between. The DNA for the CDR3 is TGTGCCAGCAGTTTGCTAACGGGAGCTTCTGAGACCCAGTACTTC. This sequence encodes CASSLLTGASETQYF.

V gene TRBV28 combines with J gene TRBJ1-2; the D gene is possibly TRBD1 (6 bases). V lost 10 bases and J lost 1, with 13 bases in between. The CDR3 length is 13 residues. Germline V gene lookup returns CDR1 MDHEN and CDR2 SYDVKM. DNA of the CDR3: TGTGCCACCGGGACAAGTATTAACTATGGCTACACCTTC. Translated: CATGTSINYGYTF.

The CDR3 DNA sequence: TGCAGCGTTGTACGGGGAACTGAAGCTTTCTTT. Translating it yields CSVVRGTEAFF. This sequence joins TRBV29-1 and TRBJ1-1; D is unresolved. This CDR3 is 11 amino acids long. The V end lost 4 bases, the J end lost 5 bases, and 8 bases lay between the germline ends. Germline V gene sequence: CDR1 SQVTM, CDR2 ANQGSEA.

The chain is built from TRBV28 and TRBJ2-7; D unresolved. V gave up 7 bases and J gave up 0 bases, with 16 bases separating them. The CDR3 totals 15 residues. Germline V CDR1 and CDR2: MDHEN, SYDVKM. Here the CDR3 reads CASTLRTPGSYEQYF. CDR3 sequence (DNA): TGTGCCAGCACATTGAGAACCCCGGGCTCCTACGAGCAGTACTTC. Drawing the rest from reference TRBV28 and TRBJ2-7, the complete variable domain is DVKVTQSSRYLVKRTGEKVFLECVQDMDHENMFWYRQDPGLGLRLIYFSYDVKMKEKGDIPEGYSVSREKKERFSLILESASTNQTSMYLCASTLRTPGSYEQYFGPGTRLTVT.

CDR3 sequence (DNA): TGTGCCAGCAGCCCAGGACTAGCGGGAGTTACCGAGACCCAGTACTTC. This gives the protein CASSPGLAGVTETQYF. The chain employs TRBV11-2 and TRBJ2-5, with TRBD2 identical over 13 bases. Trimming cost V 5 bases and J 5 bases; bases outside gene matches: 8. The germline V gene has CDR1 SGHAT and CDR2 FQNNGV. This CDR3 region has 16 residues.

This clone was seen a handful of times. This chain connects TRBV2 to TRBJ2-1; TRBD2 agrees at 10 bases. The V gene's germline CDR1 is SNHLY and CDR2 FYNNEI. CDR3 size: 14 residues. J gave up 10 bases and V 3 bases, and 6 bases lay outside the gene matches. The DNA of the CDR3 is TGTGCCAGCAGTGATCCTAGCGGGAGCAGCGAGCAGTTCTTC. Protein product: CASSDPSGSSEQFF. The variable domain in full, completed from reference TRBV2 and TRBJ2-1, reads EPEVTQTPSHQVTQMGQEVILRCVPISNHLYFYWYRQILGQKVEFLVSFYNNEISEKSEIFDDQFSVERPDGSNFTLKIRSTKLEDSAMYFCASSDPSGSSEQFFGPGTRLTVL.

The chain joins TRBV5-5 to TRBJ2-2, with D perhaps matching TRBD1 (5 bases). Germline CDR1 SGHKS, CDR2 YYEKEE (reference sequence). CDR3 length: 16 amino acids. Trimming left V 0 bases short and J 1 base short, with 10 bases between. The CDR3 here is CASSLVGAGNTGELFF. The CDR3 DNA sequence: TGTGCCAGCAGCTTGGTAGGGGCAGGGAACACCGGGGAGCTGTTTTTT.

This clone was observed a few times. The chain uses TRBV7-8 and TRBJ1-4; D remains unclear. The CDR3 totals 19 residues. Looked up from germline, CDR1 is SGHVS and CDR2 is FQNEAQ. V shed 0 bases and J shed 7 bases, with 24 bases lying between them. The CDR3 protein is CASSLATLGGGAQGEKLFF. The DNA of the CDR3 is TGTGCCAGCAGCTTAGCGACCCTAGGCGGAGGCGCCCAAGGTGAAAAACTGTTTTTT.

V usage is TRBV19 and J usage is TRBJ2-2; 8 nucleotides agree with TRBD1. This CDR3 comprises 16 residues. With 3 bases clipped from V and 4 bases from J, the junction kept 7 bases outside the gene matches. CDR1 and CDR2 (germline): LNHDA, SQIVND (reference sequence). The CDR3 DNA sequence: TGTGCCAGTAGTATGGACAGGGTACTTAGCACCGGGGAGCTGTTTTTT. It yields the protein CASSMDRVLSTGELFF.

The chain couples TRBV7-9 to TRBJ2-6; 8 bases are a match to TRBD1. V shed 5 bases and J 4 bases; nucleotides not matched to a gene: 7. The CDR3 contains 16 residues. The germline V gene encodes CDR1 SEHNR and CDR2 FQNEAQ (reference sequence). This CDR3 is CASSPDRERGANVLTF. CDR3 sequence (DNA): TGTGCCAGCAGCCCGGACAGGGAGAGGGGGGCCAACGTCCTGACTTTC.

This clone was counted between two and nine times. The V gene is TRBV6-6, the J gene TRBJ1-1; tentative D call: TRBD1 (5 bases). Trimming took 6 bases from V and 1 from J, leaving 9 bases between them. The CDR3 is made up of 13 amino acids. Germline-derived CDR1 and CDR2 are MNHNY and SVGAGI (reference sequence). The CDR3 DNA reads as TGTGCCAGCAGATCGGGGGGGAACACTGAAGCTTTCTTT. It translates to CASRSGGNTEAFF.

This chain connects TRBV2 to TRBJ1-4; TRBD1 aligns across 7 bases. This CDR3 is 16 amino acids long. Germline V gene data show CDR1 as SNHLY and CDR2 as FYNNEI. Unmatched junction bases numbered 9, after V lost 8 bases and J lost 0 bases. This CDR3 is CASHKSTGTTNEKLFF. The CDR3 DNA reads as TGTGCCAGCCACAAATCGACAGGGACAACTAATGAAAAACTGTTTTTT.

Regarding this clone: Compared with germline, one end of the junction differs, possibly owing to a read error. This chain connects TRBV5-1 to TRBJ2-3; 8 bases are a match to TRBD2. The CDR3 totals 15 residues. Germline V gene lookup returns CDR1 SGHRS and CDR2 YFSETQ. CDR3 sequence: CASSLASGSGGSHDF. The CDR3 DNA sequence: TGCGCCAGCAGCTTGGCCTCGGGAAGCGGGGGCTCACACGATTTT.

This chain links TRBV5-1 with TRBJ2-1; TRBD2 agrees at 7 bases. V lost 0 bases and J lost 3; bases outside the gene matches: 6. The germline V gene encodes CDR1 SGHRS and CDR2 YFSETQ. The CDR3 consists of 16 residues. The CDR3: CASSLEFGGYYNEQFF. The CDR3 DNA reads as TGCGCCAGCAGCTTGGAATTCGGGGGGTACTACAATGAGCAGTTCTTC.

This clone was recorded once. This chain's CDR3 is CASRWDRAYEQYF. The CDR3 region has the DNA TGTGCCAGCCGGTGGGACAGAGCCTACGAGCAGTACTTC. V gene TRBV2 combines with J gene TRBJ2-5; TRBD1 matches 7 bases. TRBJ2-7 matches the DNA end more closely, so the J call is doubtful. This CDR3 has 13 residues. Per germline, CDR1 SNHLY and CDR2 FYNNEI.

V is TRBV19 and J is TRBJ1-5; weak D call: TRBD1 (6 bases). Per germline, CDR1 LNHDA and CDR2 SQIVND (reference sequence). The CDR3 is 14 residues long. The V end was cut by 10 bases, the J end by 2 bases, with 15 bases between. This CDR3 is CATGGRGGNQPQHF. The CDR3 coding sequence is TGTGCCACCGGGGGGCGGGGGGGCAATCAGCCCCAGCATTTT.

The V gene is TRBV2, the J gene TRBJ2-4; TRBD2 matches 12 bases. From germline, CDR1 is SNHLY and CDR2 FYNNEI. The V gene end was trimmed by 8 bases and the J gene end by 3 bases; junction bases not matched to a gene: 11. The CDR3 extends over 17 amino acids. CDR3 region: CASRPSGGARDKNIQYF. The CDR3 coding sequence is TGTGCCAGCCGGCCTAGCGGGGGGGCCCGGGACAAAAACATTCAGTACTTC.

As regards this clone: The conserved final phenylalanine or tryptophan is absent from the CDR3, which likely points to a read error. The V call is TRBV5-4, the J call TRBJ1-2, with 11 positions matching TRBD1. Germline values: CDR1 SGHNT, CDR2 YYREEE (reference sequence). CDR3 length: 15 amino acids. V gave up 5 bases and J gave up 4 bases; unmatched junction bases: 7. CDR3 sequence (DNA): TGTGCCAGCAGATCCGGGACAGGGGGAATCTATGGCTACACCCTC. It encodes CASRSGTGGIYGYTL.

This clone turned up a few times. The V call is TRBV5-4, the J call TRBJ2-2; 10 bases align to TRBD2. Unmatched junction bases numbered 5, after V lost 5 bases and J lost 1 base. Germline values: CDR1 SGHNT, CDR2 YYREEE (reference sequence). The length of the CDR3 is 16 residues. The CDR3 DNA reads TGTGCCAGCAGACCCGGACTAGCGGAGAACACCGGGGAGCTGTTTTTT. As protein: CASRPGLAENTGELFF.

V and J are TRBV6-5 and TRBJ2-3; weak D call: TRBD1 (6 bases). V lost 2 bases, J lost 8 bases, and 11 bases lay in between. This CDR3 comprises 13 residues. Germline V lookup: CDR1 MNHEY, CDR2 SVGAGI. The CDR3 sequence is CASSYPLGGTQYF. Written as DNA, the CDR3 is TGTGCCAGCAGTTACCCTTTAGGGGGTACGCAGTATTTT.

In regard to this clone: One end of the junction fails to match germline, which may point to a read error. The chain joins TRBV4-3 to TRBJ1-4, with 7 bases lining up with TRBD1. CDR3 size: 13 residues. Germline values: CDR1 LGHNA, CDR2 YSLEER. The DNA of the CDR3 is TGCGCCAGCAGCCAAGACAGGGGGACGGTGGTGGAATTT. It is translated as CASSQDRGTVVEF.

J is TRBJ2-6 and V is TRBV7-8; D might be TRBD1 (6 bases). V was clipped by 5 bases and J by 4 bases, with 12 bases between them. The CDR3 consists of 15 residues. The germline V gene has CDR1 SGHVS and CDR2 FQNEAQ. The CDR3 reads CASSPQGLGANVLTF. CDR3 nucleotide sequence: TGTGCCAGCAGCCCTCAGGGGCTAGGGGCCAACGTCCTGACTTTC.

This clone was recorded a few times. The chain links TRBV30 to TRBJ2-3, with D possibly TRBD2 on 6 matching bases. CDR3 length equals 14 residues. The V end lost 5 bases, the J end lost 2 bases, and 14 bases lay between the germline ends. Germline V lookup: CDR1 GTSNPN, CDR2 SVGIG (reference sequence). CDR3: CAWSRDSSTDTQYF. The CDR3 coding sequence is TGTGCCTGGTCGCGGGACTCTTCCACAGATACGCAGTATTTT.

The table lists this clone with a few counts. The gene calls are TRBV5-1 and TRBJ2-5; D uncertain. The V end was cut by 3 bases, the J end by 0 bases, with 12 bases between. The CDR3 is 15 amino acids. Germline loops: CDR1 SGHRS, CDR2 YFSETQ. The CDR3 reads CASSSVPGYQETQYF. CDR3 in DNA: TGCGCCAGCAGCTCGGTCCCAGGTTACCAAGAGACCCAGTACTTC.

This chain's CDR3 is CASSQDQASGGSYNEQFF. CDR3 sequence (DNA): TGCGCCAGCAGCCAAGATCAGGCTAGCGGGGGGAGTTACAATGAGCAGTTCTTC. The rearrangement joins TRBV4-3 to TRBJ2-1; 11 nucleotides align to TRBD2. Germline values: CDR1 LGHNA, CDR2 YSLEER. V dropped 0 bases and J dropped 4; count of bases not matched to a gene: 8. This CDR3 comprises 18 residues.

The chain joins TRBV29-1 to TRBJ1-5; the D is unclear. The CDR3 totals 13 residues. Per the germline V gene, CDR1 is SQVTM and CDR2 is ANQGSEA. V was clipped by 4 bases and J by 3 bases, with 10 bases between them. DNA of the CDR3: TGCAGCGTTGCCCACAGCTACAATCAGCCCCAGCATTTT. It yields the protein CSVAHSYNQPQHF.

As DNA, the CDR3 is TGTGCCAGTACCGTAATCGCAGGTTATTCTGGAGGAGTGAACTACACCTTC. Protein: CASTVIAGYSGGVNYTF. The chain links TRBV19 to TRBJ1-2; D remains unclear. Germline lookup yields CDR1 LNHDA and CDR2 SQIVND (reference sequence). V shed 7 bases and J shed 10 bases, with 31 bases lying between them. This CDR3 is built from 17 residues. The whole variable domain, filled in from reference TRBV19 and TRBJ1-2, reads DGGITQSPKYLFRKEGQNVTLSCEQNLNHDAMYWYRQDPGQGLRLIYYSQIVNDFQKGDIAEGYSVSREKKESFPLTVTSAQKNPTAFYLCASTVIAGYSGGVNYTFGSGTRLTVV.